These 13 T cell receptor beta chains share one sample of origin, sequenced in a study of regulatory T cells in long-lasting Graves disease. Described time point: persistent/refractory GD, antithyroid drugs over 5 years with positive TRAb. There was RNA extracted from PBMCs, and the TCR library was made from it. TCR beta libraries were built with iRepertoire HTBI primers and Arm-PCR of CDR3 regions. TCRdb processed the multiplex PCR reads anew with MiXCR; each CDR3 protein has one entry. The sample records about 450,000 distinct CDR3 sequences, about 20% being singletons. Here the sequenced sample was peripheral blood mononuclear cells (PBMCs), taken when the disease was refractory, from a patient treated with antithyroid drugs. These TCRs come from a female donor with Graves disease.

A few counts support this clonotype. This chain connects TRBV27 to TRBJ1-1, with D hard to call. The ends were cut back, 3 bases at V and 1 base at J, with 9 bases in the middle. The CDR3 length is 14 residues. In germline, CDR1 is MNHEY, CDR2 SMNVEV (reference sequence). In DNA, the CDR3 is TGTGCCAGCAGTTTTTATGGACCGAACACTGAAGCTTTCTTT. This codes for CASSFYGPNTEAFF.

The chain employs TRBV29-1 and TRBJ2-2; D is uncertain. Germline CDR1 SQVTM, CDR2 ANQGSEA. This CDR3 is built from 13 residues. V lost 4 bases and J 4 bases, leaving 10 bases between the germline ends. The DNA of the CDR3 is TGCAGCGTTGTTGGCGGAATCACCGGGGAGCTGTTTTTT. Protein sequence: CSVVGGITGELFF.

In this sample, this clonotype turned up a few times. The chain couples TRBV20-1 to TRBJ1-4; 9 bases line up with TRBD1. CDR1 is DFQATT and CDR2 is SNEGSKA in the germline V gene (reference sequence). The CDR3 length is 13 residues. V shed 3 bases and J 8 bases; nucleotides not matched to a gene: 4. The DNA of the CDR3 is TGCAGTGCTAGCAAGACAGGGGGAGAAAAACTGTTTTTT. This codes for CSASKTGGEKLFF.

This sequence joins TRBV5-1 and TRBJ1-1, with D possibly being TRBD1 (5 bases). This CDR3 spans 14 amino acids. Between the trimmed V and J ends, which lost 4 bases and 2 bases, there was a span of 12 bases. Germline V gene lookup returns CDR1 SGHRS and CDR2 YFSETQ. The CDR3 region has the DNA TGCGCCAGCAGCGAGGGACTCCTTAACACTGAAGCTTTCTTT. It translates to CASSEGLLNTEAFF.

Notes on this clonotype: An end of the junction does not agree with germline; a read error may underlie this. The chain carries TRBV7-2 and TRBJ1-2; TRBD1 might be the D (6 bases). Germline CDR1 SGHTA, CDR2 FQGNSA. The CDR3 runs to 12 residues. The CDR3 here is CASSSDSYGYIF. CDR3 in DNA: TGTGCCAGCAGCTCGGACAGCTATGGCTACATCTTC.

This clonotype appeared a few times. The chain employs TRBV29-1 and TRBJ1-2; D unclear. The CDR3 contains 12 residues. Germline V gives CDR1 SQVTM, CDR2 ANQGSEA. Trimming removed 4 bases at V and 8 bases at J, with 14 bases between. CDR3 amino acids: CSVGEGSGGYTF. The CDR3 coding sequence is TGCAGCGTTGGGGAGGGTAGTGGGGGCTACACCTTC.

This rearrangement joins TRBV3-1 to TRBJ1-3; perhaps TRBD1 as D (6 bases). The V and J ends lost 0 bases and 4 bases respectively, with 7 bases between them. The germline V gene encodes CDR1 LGHDT and CDR2 YNNKEL (reference sequence). This CDR3 has 14 residues. As DNA, the CDR3 is TGTGCCAGCAGCCAAGATGACAGGGGAAACACCATATATTTT. Translated: CASSQDDRGNTIYF. Together with reference TRBV3-1 and TRBJ1-3, the CDR3 gives the full variable domain: DTAVSQTPKYLVTQMGNDKSIKCEQNLGHDTMYWYKQDSKKFLKIMFSYNNKELIINETVPNRFSPKSPDKAHLNLHINSLELGDSAVYFCASSQDDRGNTIYFGEGSWLTVV.

This clonotype was detected a few times. The chain joins TRBV7-9 to TRBJ2-5, with 9 bases fitting TRBD1. This CDR3 region has 14 residues. CDR1 and CDR2 (germline): SEHNR, FQNEAQ (reference sequence). V trimming: 5 bases; J trimming: 4 bases; junction bases outside the gene matches: 5. The CDR3 nucleotides read TGTGCCAGCAGCCCTCAGGACAGGGGAGAGACCCAGTACTTC. As protein: CASSPQDRGETQYF.

This clonotype came up a few times. The chain joins TRBV7-2 to TRBJ2-4; D is perhaps TRBD2 (5 bases). Trimming removed 6 bases at V and 12 bases at J, with 24 bases between. Germline assignment: CDR1 SGHTA and CDR2 FQGNSA. The CDR3 is 15 residues long. Written as DNA, the CDR3 is TGTGCCAGCAGTTTCAGTCGAGGGAGAGGAACGCATCAGTACTTC. Translating it yields CASSFSRGRGTHQYF.

The CDR3 loop reads CASSLSGTSTNYGYTF. The CDR3 DNA is TGTGCCAGTAGTTTGTCCGGGACATCAACTAACTATGGCTACACCTTC. The V call is TRBV19, the J call TRBJ1-2; TRBD1 might be the D (6 bases). The CDR3 consists of 16 residues. CDR1 LNHDA and CDR2 SQIVND come from the germline V gene (reference sequence). V was shortened by 5 bases and J by 0 bases, with 16 bases between the two germline ends.

The gene calls are TRBV18 and TRBJ1-5; D gene ambiguous. V lost 4 bases and J 6 bases, leaving 10 bases between the germline ends. The CDR3 is 13 residues long. Germline-derived CDR1 and CDR2 are KGHSH and LQKENI. CDR3: CASSRKEGQPQHF. The CDR3 coding sequence is TGTGCCAGCTCACGCAAAGAGGGTCAGCCCCAGCATTTT.

This clonotype has ten or more counts. In this CDR3 the conserved last residue, phenylalanine or tryptophan, is missing, so a read error is likely. The DNA is omitted, as the CDR3 cannot be located on it reliably, and the CDR3 follows TCRdb's listing. V gene TRBV29-1 combines with J gene TRBJ2-6; TRBD1, the table's D call, was not compared with the DNA. The germline CDR1 and CDR2 sequences are SQVTM and ANQGSEA. The CDR3 sequence runs 8 residues, both termini included. CDR3 in amino acids: CSVEPTDT.

The rearrangement joins TRBV3-1 to TRBJ2-7; TRBD2 might be the D (5 bases). Germline V gene lookup returns CDR1 LGHDT and CDR2 YNNKEL (reference sequence). V was clipped by 3 bases and J by 6 bases, with 12 bases between them. The CDR3 is 13 amino acids. CDR3 DNA sequence: TGTGCCAGCAGCCAGACGAAGGCGGGCGAGCAGTACTTC. Residues: CASSQTKAGEQYF.